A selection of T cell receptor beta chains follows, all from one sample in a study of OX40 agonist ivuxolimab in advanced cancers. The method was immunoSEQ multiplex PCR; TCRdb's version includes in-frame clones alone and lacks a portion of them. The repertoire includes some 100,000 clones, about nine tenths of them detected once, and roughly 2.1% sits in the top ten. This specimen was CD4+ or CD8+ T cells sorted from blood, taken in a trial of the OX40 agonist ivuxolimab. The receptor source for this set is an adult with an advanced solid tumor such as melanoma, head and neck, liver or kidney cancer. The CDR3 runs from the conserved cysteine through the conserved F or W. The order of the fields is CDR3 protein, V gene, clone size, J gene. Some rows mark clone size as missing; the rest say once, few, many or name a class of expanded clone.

cdr3_aa: CASSEQTTWPYNEQFF; v_call: TRBV10-2; clone_size: NA; j_call: TRBJ2-1
cdr3_aa: CASSRSGGQETQYF; v_call: TRBV7-7; clone_size: NA; j_call: TRBJ2-5
cdr3_aa: CASSSRDGDQPQHF; v_call: TRBV19; clone_size: once; j_call: TRBJ1-5
cdr3_aa: CASSPHQSSGNTIYF; v_call: TRBV9; clone_size: NA; j_call: TRBJ1-3
cdr3_aa: CASSLVAGGVGYTF; v_call: TRBV11-2; clone_size: NA; j_call: TRBJ1-2
cdr3_aa: CASSLRAVDEQFF; v_call: TRBV7-3; clone_size: NA; j_call: TRBJ2-1
cdr3_aa: CATREEGNEQFF; v_call: TRBV7-9; clone_size: NA; j_call: TRBJ2-1
cdr3_aa: CATLANTYNEQFF; v_call: TRBV6-1; clone_size: NA; j_call: TRBJ2-1
cdr3_aa: CASSPRGTAQETQYF; v_call: TRBV18; clone_size: NA; j_call: TRBJ2-5
cdr3_aa: CASSSGEPNYGYTF; v_call: TRBV6-5; clone_size: NA; j_call: TRBJ1-2
cdr3_aa: CASSPAKDSPLHF; v_call: TRBV6-1; clone_size: once; j_call: TRBJ1-6
cdr3_aa: CASSFGSEQFF; v_call: TRBV11-3; clone_size: NA; j_call: TRBJ2-1
cdr3_aa: CASSQDSRNYGYTF; v_call: TRBV14; clone_size: once; j_call: TRBJ1-2
cdr3_aa: CAWSQWLTLTGELFF; v_call: TRBV30; clone_size: few; j_call: TRBJ2-2
cdr3_aa: CASSLLEYQETQYF; v_call: TRBV28; clone_size: NA; j_call: TRBJ2-5
cdr3_aa: CEQGSVDGYTF; v_call: TRBV12-1; clone_size: NA; j_call: TRBJ1-2
cdr3_aa: CASSSELRGRTDTQYF; v_call: TRBV13; clone_size: NA; j_call: TRBJ2-3
cdr3_aa: CASSPGADRDYGYTF; v_call: TRBV7-9; clone_size: NA; j_call: TRBJ1-2
cdr3_aa: CASSEGGDGTDTQYF; v_call: TRBV2; clone_size: few; j_call: TRBJ2-3
cdr3_aa: CASSQGQGGDTQYF; v_call: TRBV5-1; clone_size: once; j_call: TRBJ2-3
cdr3_aa: CAWSVGLGQGGEQYF; v_call: TRBV30; clone_size: NA; j_call: TRBJ2-7
cdr3_aa: CASSIGGSGGNEQFF; v_call: TRBV19; clone_size: NA; j_call: TRBJ2-1
cdr3_aa: CASSPGTSGNTGELFF; v_call: TRBV18; clone_size: NA; j_call: TRBJ2-2